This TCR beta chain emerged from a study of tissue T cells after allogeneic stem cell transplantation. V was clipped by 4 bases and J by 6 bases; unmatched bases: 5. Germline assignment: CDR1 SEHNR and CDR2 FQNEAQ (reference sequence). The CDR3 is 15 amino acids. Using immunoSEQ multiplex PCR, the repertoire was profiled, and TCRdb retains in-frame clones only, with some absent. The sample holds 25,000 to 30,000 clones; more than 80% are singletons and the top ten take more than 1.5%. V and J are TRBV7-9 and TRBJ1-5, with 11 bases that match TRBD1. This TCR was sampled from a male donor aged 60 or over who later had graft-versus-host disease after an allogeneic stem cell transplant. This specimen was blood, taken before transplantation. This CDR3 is CASSSGTGGGQPQHF. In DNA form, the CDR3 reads TGTGCCAGCAGCTCAGGGACAGGGGGTGGTCAGCCCCAGCATTTT.